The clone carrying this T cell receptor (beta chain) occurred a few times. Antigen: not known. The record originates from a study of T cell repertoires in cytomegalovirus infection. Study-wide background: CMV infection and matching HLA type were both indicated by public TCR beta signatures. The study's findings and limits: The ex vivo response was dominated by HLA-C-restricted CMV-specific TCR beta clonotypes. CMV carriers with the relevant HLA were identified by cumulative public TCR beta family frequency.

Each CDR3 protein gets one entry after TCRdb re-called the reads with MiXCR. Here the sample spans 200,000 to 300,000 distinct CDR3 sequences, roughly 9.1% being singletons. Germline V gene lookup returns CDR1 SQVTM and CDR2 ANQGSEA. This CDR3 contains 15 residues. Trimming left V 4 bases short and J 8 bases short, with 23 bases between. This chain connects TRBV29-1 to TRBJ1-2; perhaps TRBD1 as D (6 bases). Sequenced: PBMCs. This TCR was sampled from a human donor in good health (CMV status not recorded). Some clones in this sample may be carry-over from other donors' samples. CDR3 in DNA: TGCAGCGTTGGGGGTTCGTCGGGGGGCGCGGAAGGCTACACCTTC. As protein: CSVGGSSGGAEGYTF.